This T cell receptor beta chain originates from a study of blood T cell repertoires in COVID-19. There are a few counts of this clone. Assay: immunoSEQ multiplex PCR; the TCRdb copy retains only in-frame clones and omits some. Altogether 150,000 or so clones are present, 70% to 85% being singletons, with the ten largest covering around 3.1%. Trimming removed 1 base at V and 2 bases at J, with 14 bases between. This CDR3 spans 16 amino acids. Looked up from germline, CDR1 is SGHTA and CDR2 is FQGNSA. The specimen was peripheral blood. The TCR comes from an elderly woman with acute or convalescent COVID-19. V and J are TRBV7-2 and TRBJ1-2; D call uncertain. The CDR3 sequence is CASSLGGNPLNYGYTF. In DNA, the CDR3 is TGTGCCAGCAGCTTAGGAGGCAATCCCTTGAACTATGGCTACACCTTC.